This T cell receptor beta chain was retrieved from a study of blood T cell repertoires in COVID-19. Whole-study context: T cells, B-cell-depleted T cells, or PBMCs provided the cDNA or gDNA that served as material.

Authors' processing steps: Counts of nucleated cells, estimated from reference gene primer amplification, were obtained. The assay was immunoSEQ multiplex PCR, and TCRdb's table has in-frame clones only and misses some. V and J calls plus clone size are reproduced from that table; the DNA served to infer D and trimming. Of 110,000 to 150,000 clones listed, roughly 86% are singletons. V was cut by 6 bases and J by 5 bases, with 14 bases left in between. Germline V lookup: CDR1 KGHSH, CDR2 LQKENI. CDR3 length equals 14 residues. This clonotype was sampled from a man aged 50 or older with active or convalescent COVID-19. V usage is TRBV18 and J usage is TRBJ2-1; a weak D match, TRBD2 (6 bases). The specimen sequenced was peripheral blood. DNA for the CDR3: TGTGCCAGCTCGCGGGACTCGCGGAACAATGAGCAGTTCTTC. Protein: CASSRDSRNNEQFF.